Presented here are 28 T cell receptor beta chains from one specimen sequenced in a study of T cell responses to AZD1222 COVID-19 vaccine. Sequenced by immunoSEQ multiplex PCR; TCRdb stores in-frame clones only, minus some. The table shows 95,000 to 150,000 clones, with 88% occurring only once. The sequences come from peripheral blood, collected on day 0 of AZD1222 vaccination. The receptors derive from an adult in good health.

The chain combines TRBV13 with TRBJ1-1, with D perhaps matching TRBD1 (6 bases). V was cut by 7 bases and J by 7 bases, with 10 bases left in between. Germline lookup yields CDR1 PRHDT and CDR2 FYEKMQ (reference sequence). There are 11 residues in the CDR3. CDR3 DNA sequence: TGTGCCAGCACTACAGGGAGTGAAGCTTTCTTT. This encodes CASTTGSEAFF.

This clone was detected a few times. This rearrangement joins TRBV6-1 to TRBJ1-2; unclear D gene. Germline V CDR1 and CDR2: MNHNS, SASEGT. V was trimmed by 2 bases and J by 8 bases, leaving 12 bases between them. The CDR3 extends over 13 amino acids. The CDR3 DNA follows: TGTGCCAGCAGTGAACTGGCATTGGAAGGCTACACCTTC. Translating it yields CASSELALEGYTF.

V gene TRBV18 combines with J gene TRBJ1-5; D not resolved. Germline V gene lookup returns CDR1 KGHSH and CDR2 LQKENI. The CDR3 has 18 amino acids. Trimming pared 6 bases from V and 4 bases from J, leaving 25 bases between. CDR3 bases: TGTGCCAGCTCGCCTCGCCACTCGGACGGGGAAGGGAATCAGCCCCAGCATTTT. This sequence encodes CASSPRHSDGEGNQPQHF.

The genes are TRBV5-1 and TRBJ2-3; D gene unclear. The CDR3 covers 15 residues. V dropped 4 bases and J dropped 0 bases, with 12 bases sitting between them. CDR1 and CDR2 from the germline V gene are SGHRS and YFSETQ. The CDR3 region is CASSIDPDSTDTQYF. Written as DNA, the CDR3 is TGCGCCAGCAGCATAGATCCTGATAGCACAGATACGCAGTATTTT.

The rearrangement links TRBV5-6 to TRBJ2-7; perhaps TRBD1 as D (6 bases). Trimming removed 2 bases at V and 2 bases at J, with 11 bases between. The germline V gene encodes CDR1 SGHDT and CDR2 YYEEEE. This CDR3 comprises 14 residues. CDR3 in amino acids: CASSFRGTTYEQYF. CDR3 coding DNA: TGTGCCAGCAGCTTCAGGGGAACCACCTACGAGCAGTACTTC.

This chain links TRBV5-1 with TRBJ1-2; 7 bases are a match to TRBD1. The ends lost 2 bases at V and 5 bases at J; junction bases unmatched: 6. The CDR3 is 14 residues long. Per the germline V gene, CDR1 is SGHRS and CDR2 is YFSETQ. DNA for the CDR3: TGCGCCAGCAGCTTAACCGGGACAGAATATGGCTACACCTTC. Its protein product is CASSLTGTEYGYTF.

The chain carries TRBV18 and TRBJ1-6; TRBD1 might be the D (6 bases). The CDR3 runs to 15 residues. Germline-derived CDR1 and CDR2 are KGHSH and LQKENI. V shed 3 bases and J shed 7 bases, with 13 bases lying between them. In nucleotides, the CDR3 is TGTGCCAGCTCACCGGGGGACACGGGCAATTCACCCCTCCACTTT. Translated: CASSPGDTGNSPLHF.

The chain uses TRBV4-1 and TRBJ1-1; D perhaps matches TRBD1 (6 bases). The V and J ends lost 4 bases and 0 bases respectively, with 12 bases between them. The germline V gene encodes CDR1 MGHRA and CDR2 YSYEKL. This CDR3 has 15 amino acids. CDR3 nucleotides: TGCGCCAGCAGCCGAAAGCAGGGGATGAACACTGAAGCTTTCTTT. It specifies CASSRKQGMNTEAFF.

The V call is TRBV19, the J call TRBJ1-1; D call uncertain. Germline CDR1 LNHDA, CDR2 SQIVND (reference sequence). Between the trimmed V and J ends, which lost 3 bases and 1 base, there was a span of 12 bases. CDR3 length: 15 amino acids. In DNA form, the CDR3 reads TGTGCCAGTAGTATTGGGAGAAACCGGAACACTGAAGCTTTCTTT. This translates into CASSIGRNRNTEAFF.

The V and J genes are TRBV3-1 (or the pseudogene TRBV3-2) and TRBJ2-2, with a possible D match to TRBD2 (6 bases). Germline CDR1 and CDR2: LGHDT and YNNKEL (reference sequence). Trimming cost V 2 bases and J 6 bases, with 7 bases left between them. The CDR3 loop spans 13 amino acids. The CDR3 is CASSQLASGELFF. The CDR3 coding sequence is TGTGCCAGCAGCCAACTAGCGTCCGGGGAGCTGTTTTTT.

CDR3 DNA sequence: TGTGCCAGCAGCCACGAACAGGGGACGGGCACTGAAGCTTTCTTT. It is translated as CASSHEQGTGTEAFF. The chain uses TRBV4-2 and TRBJ1-1, with 7 bases identical to TRBD1. The CDR3 is made up of 15 amino acids. The ends lost 3 bases at V and 4 bases at J; junction bases unmatched: 8. The germline V gene has CDR1 LGHNA and CDR2 YNFKEQ.

V and J are TRBV7-3 and TRBJ2-1, with TRBD2 matching 8 bases. CDR3 length equals 14 residues. Trimming cost V 5 bases and J 8 bases; bases outside gene matches: 8. Germline V gene data show CDR1 as SGHTA and CDR2 as FQGTGA. The CDR3 loop is CASSINGGADEQFF. The DNA of the CDR3 is TGTGCCAGCAGCATTAACGGGGGGGCCGATGAGCAGTTCTTC.

This rearrangement joins TRBV12-3 or TRBV12-4 to TRBJ1-2; tentatively, D is TRBD1 (5 bases). Deletions cut 5 bases from V and 9 bases from J, with 13 bases between. This CDR3 has 12 residues. CDR3 sequence reads: CASSPREGSYTF. The CDR3 DNA follows: TGTGCCAGCAGTCCAAGAGAGGGGAGCTACACCTTC.

V usage is TRBV7-9 and J usage is TRBJ1-1, with D unresolved. Trimming shortened V by 2 bases and J by 7 bases, and 14 bases separated the two germline ends. Germline V gene sequence: CDR1 SEHNR, CDR2 FQNEAQ (reference sequence). The CDR3 totals 14 residues. Here the CDR3 reads CASSLRAVESEAFF. In nucleotides, the CDR3 is TGTGCCAGCAGCTTAAGAGCGGTGGAAAGTGAAGCTTTCTTT.

In its sample, this clone was seen once. This sequence joins TRBV11-2 and TRBJ2-5; tentatively, D is TRBD1 (6 bases). V lost 5 bases and J 3 bases, leaving 22 bases between the germline ends. The CDR3 runs to 17 residues. Germline loops: CDR1 SGHAT, CDR2 FQNNGV. The CDR3 region has the DNA TGTGCCAGCAGCCGCGGACAGAGGGAAGTCGGAGAAGAGACCCAGTACTTC. Amino acids: CASSRGQREVGEETQYF. The variable domain in full, completed from reference TRBV11-2 and TRBJ2-5, reads EAGVAQSPRYKIIEKRQSVAFWCNPISGHATLYWYQQILGQGPKLLIQFQNNGVVDDSQLPKDRFSAERLKGVDSTLKIQPAKLEDSAVYLCASSRGQREVGEETQYFGPGTRLLVL.

A single count supports this clone. The chain uses TRBV28 and TRBJ2-3, with 11 bases aligning to TRBD2. CDR1 is MDHEN, CDR2 SYDVKM, per germline. CDR3 length equals 15 residues. V dropped 3 bases and J dropped 11; count of bases not matched to a gene: 10. In DNA, the CDR3 is TGTGCCAGCAGTTTGGCTAGCGGGGGGACTATGAGGCAGTATTTT. Translating it yields CASSLASGGTMRQYF.

V and J are TRBV11-2 and TRBJ1-3; D is possibly TRBD1 (5 bases). The CDR3 loop spans 18 amino acids. Germline-derived CDR1 and CDR2 are SGHAT and FQNNGV. V lost 2 bases and J lost 0, with 17 bases in between. The CDR3 nucleotides are TGTGCCAGCAGCTTAAAGCCCCGGGGGGAGAACTCTGGAAACACCATATATTTT. Its translation is CASSLKPRGENSGNTIYF.

This chain links TRBV18 with TRBJ2-7; tentatively, D is TRBD1 (6 bases). This CDR3 is 17 amino acids long. The V gene's germline CDR1 is KGHSH and CDR2 LQKENI. Trimming stripped 6 bases from V and 0 bases from J, with 21 bases between. The CDR3 spells CASSRGTPRGSSYEQYF. The CDR3 coding sequence is TGTGCCAGCTCCAGGGGTACCCCAAGGGGAAGCTCCTACGAGCAGTACTTC.

This chain joins TRBV2 and TRBJ2-1; weak D call: TRBD1 (6 bases). Germline V CDR1 and CDR2: SNHLY, FYNNEI. This CDR3 contains 13 residues. Trimming took 8 bases from V and 9 from J, leaving 17 bases between them. The CDR3 sequence: CASPLGHPPEQFF. CDR3 sequence (DNA): TGTGCCAGCCCCTTGGGACACCCGCCTGAGCAGTTCTTC.

This clone was seen only once. The chain is built from TRBV6-5 and TRBJ2-7; D remains unclear. V was trimmed by 0 bases and J by 0 bases, leaving 6 bases between them. Germline V lookup: CDR1 MNHEY, CDR2 SVGAGI. The CDR3 totals 14 residues. The CDR3 sequence: CASSYSPFSYEQYF. In nucleotides, the CDR3 is TGTGCCAGCAGTTACTCGCCCTTCTCCTACGAGCAGTACTTC.

For this clone: One junction end does not reproduce the germline sequence, and a read error may be involved. The genes are TRBV12-3 or TRBV12-4 and TRBJ1-2; 7 nucleotides match TRBD1. The CDR3 is made up of 13 amino acids. The CDR3 sequence is CASRNEREGAEGF. CDR3 nucleotides: TGTGCCAGCAGGAACGAACGGGAGGGGGCGGAGGGCTTC.

The chain carries TRBV20-1 and TRBJ2-5, with unresolved D. The CDR3 sequence is 10 residues long. Germline CDR1 DFQATT, CDR2 SNEGSKA (reference sequence). Between the trimmed V and J ends, which lost 3 bases and 5 bases, there was a span of 4 bases. Written as DNA, the CDR3 is TGCAGTGCTAGCCACGAGACCCAGTACTTC. This gives the protein CSASHETQYF.

The chain carries TRBV5-4 and TRBJ2-7; TRBD2 agrees at 7 bases. J lost 1 base, V lost 0 bases, and 7 bases had no gene match. The CDR3 runs 16 residues. CDR1 and CDR2 from the germline V gene are SGHNT and YYREEE (reference sequence). Here the CDR3 reads CASSLAAGDSSYEQYF. The DNA for the CDR3 is TGTGCCAGCAGCTTGGCCGCGGGGGACTCGTCCTACGAGCAGTACTTC.

This chain links TRBV5-1 with TRBJ1-1; TRBD1 matches at 11 bases. The CDR3 extends over 16 amino acids. J gave up 11 bases and V 2 bases, and 14 bases lay outside the gene matches. Germline V gives CDR1 SGHRS, CDR2 YFSETQ. Here the CDR3 reads CASSFRSQDRGRGAFF. The CDR3 coding sequence is TGCGCCAGCAGCTTCCGGTCCCAGGACAGGGGGCGTGGGGCTTTCTTT.

The chain uses TRBV9 and TRBJ1-4; 9 bases align to TRBD1. This CDR3 is built from 18 residues. After removal of 2 bases from V and 0 bases from J, the junction contained 8 bases not matched to a gene. Germline V gene data show CDR1 as SGDLS and CDR2 as YYNGEE. The CDR3 sequence: CASSVAGTGRSTNEKLFF. The CDR3 DNA follows: TGTGCCAGCAGCGTCGCCGGGACAGGGAGATCAACTAATGAAAAACTGTTTTTT.

The chain recombines TRBV9 with TRBJ1-3; D is ambiguous. V lost 4 bases, J lost 0 bases, and 8 bases lay in between. This CDR3 has 14 residues. CDR1 and CDR2 from the germline V gene are SGDLS and YYNGEE. The CDR3 loop reads CASSFKSSGNTIYF. The DNA for the CDR3 is TGTGCCAGCAGCTTTAAGAGCTCTGGAAACACCATATATTTT.

This chain connects TRBV5-1 to TRBJ2-7, with TRBD2 matching over 8 bases. Germline CDR1 SGHRS, CDR2 YFSETQ. The length of the CDR3 is 16 residues. V lost 4 bases to trimming and J lost 1 base; unmatched junction nucleotides: 10. CDR3 amino acids: CASSPGGGSISYEQYF. DNA of the CDR3: TGCGCCAGCAGCCCCGGGGGGGGGAGCATATCCTACGAGCAGTACTTC. The variable domain in full, completed from reference TRBV5-1 and TRBJ2-7, reads KAGVTQTPRYLIKTRGQQVTLSCSPISGHRSVSWYQQTPGQGLQFLFEYFSETQRNKGNFPGRFSGRQFSNSRSEMNVSTLELGDSALYLCASSPGGGSISYEQYFGPGTRLTVT.

In this sample, this clone turned up once. This chain joins TRBV3-1 (or the pseudogene TRBV3-2) and TRBJ2-2, with no clear D. The CDR3 sequence is 11 residues long. In germline, CDR1 is LGHDT, CDR2 YNNKEL (reference sequence). The germline V and J ends were trimmed by 1 base and 7 bases, with 1 base remaining between them. Here the CDR3 DNA reads TGTGCCAGCAGCCAAGTCGGGGAGCTGTTTTTT. Translating gives CASSQVGELFF.